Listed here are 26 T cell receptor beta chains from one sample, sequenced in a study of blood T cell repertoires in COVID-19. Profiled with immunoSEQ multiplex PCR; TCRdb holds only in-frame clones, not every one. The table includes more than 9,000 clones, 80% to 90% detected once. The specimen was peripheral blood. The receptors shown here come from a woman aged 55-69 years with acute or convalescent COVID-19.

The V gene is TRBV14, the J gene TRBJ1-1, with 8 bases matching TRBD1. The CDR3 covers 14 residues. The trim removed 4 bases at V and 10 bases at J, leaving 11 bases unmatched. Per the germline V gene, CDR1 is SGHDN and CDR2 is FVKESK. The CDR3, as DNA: TGTGCCAGCAGCCTTAACTCCGGACAGGGAGGAGCTTTCTTT. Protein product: CASSLNSGQGGAFF. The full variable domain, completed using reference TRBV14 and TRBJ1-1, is EAGVTQFPSHSVIEKGQTVTLRCDPISGHDNLYWYRRVMGKEIKFLLHFVKESKQDESGMPNNRFLAERTGGTYSTLKVQPAELEDSGVYFCASSLNSGQGGAFFGQGTRLTVV.

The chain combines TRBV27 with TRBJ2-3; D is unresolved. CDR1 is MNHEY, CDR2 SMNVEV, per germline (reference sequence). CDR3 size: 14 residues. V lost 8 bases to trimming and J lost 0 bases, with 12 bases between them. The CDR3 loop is CASSYSFSTDTQYF. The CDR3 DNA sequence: TGTGCCAGCTCTTACTCATTTAGCACAGATACGCAGTATTTT.

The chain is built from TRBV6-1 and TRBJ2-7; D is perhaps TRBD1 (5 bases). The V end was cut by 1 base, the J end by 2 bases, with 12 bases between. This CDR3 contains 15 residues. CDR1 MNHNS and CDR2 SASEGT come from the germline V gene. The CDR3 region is CASSEVWQGPYEQYF. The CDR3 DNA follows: TGTGCCAGCAGTGAAGTGTGGCAGGGCCCCTACGAGCAGTACTTC.

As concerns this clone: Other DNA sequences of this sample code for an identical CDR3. The CDR3 DNA follows: TGTGCCAGCAGCTTGGGGCGAGGAGAGACCCAGTACTTC. It is translated as CASSLGRGETQYF. The rearrangement uses TRBV5-4 and TRBJ2-5; unclear D gene. CDR3 length equals 13 residues. The germline gives CDR1 SGHNT, CDR2 YYREEE (reference sequence). Trimming took 0 bases from V and 4 from J, leaving 7 bases between them.

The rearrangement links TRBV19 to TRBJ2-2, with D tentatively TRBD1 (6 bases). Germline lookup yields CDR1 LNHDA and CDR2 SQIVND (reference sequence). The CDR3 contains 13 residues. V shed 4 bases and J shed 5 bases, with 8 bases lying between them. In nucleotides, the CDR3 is TGTGCCAGTAGTAACAGGGTTACCGGGGAGCTGTTTTTT. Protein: CASSNRVTGELFF.

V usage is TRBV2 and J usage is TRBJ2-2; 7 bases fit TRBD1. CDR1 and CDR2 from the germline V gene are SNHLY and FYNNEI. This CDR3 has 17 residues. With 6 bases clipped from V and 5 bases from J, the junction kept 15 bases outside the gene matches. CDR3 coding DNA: TGTGCCAGCAGATCTACAGGACAGGTCCTGGGGACCGGGGAGCTGTTTTTT. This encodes CASRSTGQVLGTGELFF.

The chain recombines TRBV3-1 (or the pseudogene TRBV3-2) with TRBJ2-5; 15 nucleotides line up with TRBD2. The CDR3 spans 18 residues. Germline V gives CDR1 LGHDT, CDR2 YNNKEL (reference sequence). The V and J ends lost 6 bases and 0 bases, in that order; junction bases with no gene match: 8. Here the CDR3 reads CASRPRTSGGAYQETQYF. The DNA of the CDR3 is TGTGCCAGCAGACCCAGGACTAGCGGGGGGGCGTACCAAGAGACCCAGTACTTC.

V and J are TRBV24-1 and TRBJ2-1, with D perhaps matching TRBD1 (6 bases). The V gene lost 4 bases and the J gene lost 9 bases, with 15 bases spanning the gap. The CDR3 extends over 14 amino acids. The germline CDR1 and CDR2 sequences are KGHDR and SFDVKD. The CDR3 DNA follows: TGTGCCACCAGTGAGCCAGGGGCTACGGTTGAGCAGTTCTTC. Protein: CATSEPGATVEQFF.

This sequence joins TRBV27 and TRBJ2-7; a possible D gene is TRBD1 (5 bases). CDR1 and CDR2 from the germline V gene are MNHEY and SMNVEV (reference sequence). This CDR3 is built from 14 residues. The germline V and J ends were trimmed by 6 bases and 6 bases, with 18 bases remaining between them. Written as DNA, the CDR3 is TGTGCCAGCAGAGGGGTGGGGCAGGGATCCGAGCAGTACTTC. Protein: CASRGVGQGSEQYF.

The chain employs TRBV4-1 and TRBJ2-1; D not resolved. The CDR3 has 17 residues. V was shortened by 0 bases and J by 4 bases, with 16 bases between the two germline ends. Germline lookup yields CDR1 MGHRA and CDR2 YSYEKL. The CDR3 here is CASSQDRARSLYNEQFF. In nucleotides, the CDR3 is TGCGCCAGCAGCCAAGATCGAGCGCGATCACTATACAATGAGCAGTTCTTC.

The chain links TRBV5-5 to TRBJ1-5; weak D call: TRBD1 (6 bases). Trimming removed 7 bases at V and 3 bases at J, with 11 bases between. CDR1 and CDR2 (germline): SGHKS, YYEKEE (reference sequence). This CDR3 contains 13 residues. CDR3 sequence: CASGGGPNQPQHF. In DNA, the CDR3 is TGTGCCAGCGGGGGGGGCCCCAATCAGCCCCAGCATTTT.

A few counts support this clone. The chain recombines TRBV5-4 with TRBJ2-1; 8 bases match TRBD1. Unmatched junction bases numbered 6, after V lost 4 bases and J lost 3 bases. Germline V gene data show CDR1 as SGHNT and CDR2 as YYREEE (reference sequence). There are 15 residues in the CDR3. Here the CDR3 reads CASSKTGESYNEQFF. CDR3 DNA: TGTGCCAGCAGCAAGACAGGGGAGAGCTACAATGAGCAGTTCTTC. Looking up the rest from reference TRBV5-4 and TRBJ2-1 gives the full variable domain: ETGVTQSPTHLIKTRGQQVTLRCSSQSGHNTVSWYQQALGQGPQFIFQYYREEENGRGNFPPRFSGLQFPNYSSELNVNALELDDSALYLCASSKTGESYNEQFFGPGTRLTVL.

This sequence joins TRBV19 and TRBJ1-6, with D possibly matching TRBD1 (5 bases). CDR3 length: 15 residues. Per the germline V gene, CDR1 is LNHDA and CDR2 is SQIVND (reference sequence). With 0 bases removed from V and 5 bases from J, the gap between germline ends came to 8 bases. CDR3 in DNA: TGTGCCAGTAGTATAGAAGCAGGGAATAATTCACCCCTCCACTTT. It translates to CASSIEAGNNSPLHF.

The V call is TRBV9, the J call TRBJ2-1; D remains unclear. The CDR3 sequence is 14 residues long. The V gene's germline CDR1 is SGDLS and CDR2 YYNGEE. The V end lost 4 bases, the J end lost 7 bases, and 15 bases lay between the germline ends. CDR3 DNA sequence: TGTGCCAGCAGCCGACAACACGGTGAGAATGAGCAGTTCTTC. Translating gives CASSRQHGENEQFF.

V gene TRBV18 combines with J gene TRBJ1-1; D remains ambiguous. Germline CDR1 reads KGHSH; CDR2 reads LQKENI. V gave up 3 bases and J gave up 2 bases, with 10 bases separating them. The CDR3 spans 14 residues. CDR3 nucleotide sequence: TGTGCCAGCTCACCCCGCCGGGAAAACACTGAAGCTTTCTTT. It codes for CASSPRRENTEAFF.

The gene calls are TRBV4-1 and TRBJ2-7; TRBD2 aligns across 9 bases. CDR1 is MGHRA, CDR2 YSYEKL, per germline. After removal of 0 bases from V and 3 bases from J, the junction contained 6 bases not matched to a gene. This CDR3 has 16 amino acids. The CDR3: CASSQDAGGEYYEQYF. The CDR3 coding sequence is TGCGCCAGCAGCCAAGACGCGGGGGGGGAATACTACGAGCAGTACTTC.

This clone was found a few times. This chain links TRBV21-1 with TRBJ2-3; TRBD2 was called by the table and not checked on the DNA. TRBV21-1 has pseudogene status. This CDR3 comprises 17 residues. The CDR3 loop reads CASSKNLKGTSTDTQYF. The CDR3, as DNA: TGTGCCAGCAGCAAAAATCTTAAAGGGACTAGCACAGATACGCAGTATTTT.

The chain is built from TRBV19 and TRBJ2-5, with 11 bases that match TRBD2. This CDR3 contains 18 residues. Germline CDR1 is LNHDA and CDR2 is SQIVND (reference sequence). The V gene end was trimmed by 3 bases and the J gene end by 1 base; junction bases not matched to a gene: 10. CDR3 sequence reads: CASSILSASGGTQETQYF. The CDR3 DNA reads TGTGCCAGTAGTATTCTTTCGGCTAGCGGGGGGACCCAAGAGACCCAGTACTTC.

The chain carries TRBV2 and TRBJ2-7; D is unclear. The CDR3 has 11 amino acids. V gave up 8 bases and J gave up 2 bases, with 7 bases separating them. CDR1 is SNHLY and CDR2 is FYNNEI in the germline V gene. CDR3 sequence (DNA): TGTGCCAGCGCACAGACCTACGAGCAGTACTTC. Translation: CASAQTYEQYF.

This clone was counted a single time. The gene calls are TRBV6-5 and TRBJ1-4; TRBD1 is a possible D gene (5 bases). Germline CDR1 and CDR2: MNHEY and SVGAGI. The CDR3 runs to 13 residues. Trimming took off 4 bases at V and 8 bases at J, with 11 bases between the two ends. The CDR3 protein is CASSWGLGEKLFF. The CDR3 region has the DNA TGTGCCAGCAGTTGGGGCCTTGGAGAAAAACTGTTTTTT.

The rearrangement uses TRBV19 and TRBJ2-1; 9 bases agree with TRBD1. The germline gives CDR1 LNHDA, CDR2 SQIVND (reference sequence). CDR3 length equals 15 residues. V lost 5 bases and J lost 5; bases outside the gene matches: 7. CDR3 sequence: CASSAGTGIHNEQFF. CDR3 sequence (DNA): TGTGCCAGTAGTGCAGGGACAGGGATTCACAATGAGCAGTTCTTC.

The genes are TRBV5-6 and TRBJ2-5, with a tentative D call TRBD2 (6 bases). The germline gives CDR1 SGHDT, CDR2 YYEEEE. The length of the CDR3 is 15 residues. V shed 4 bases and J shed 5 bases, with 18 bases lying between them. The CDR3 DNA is TGTGCCAGCAGCCAGCCGGGACTCCGAGGGGAGACCCAGTACTTC. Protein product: CASSQPGLRGETQYF. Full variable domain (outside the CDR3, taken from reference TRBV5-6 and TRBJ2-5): DAGVTQSPTHLIKTRGQQVTLRCSPKSGHDTVSWYQQALGQGPQFIFQYYEEEERQRGNFPDRFSGHQFPNYSSELNVNALLLGDSALYLCASSQPGLRGETQYFGPGTRLLVL.

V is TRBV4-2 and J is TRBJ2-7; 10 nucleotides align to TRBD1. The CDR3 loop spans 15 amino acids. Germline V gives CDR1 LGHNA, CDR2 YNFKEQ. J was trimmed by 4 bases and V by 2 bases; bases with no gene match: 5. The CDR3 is CASSQFDRGRYEQYF. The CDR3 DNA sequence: TGTGCCAGCAGCCAATTCGACAGGGGGCGATACGAGCAGTACTTC.

The CDR3 DNA is TGTGCCACCAGCAACCCCAGCCTAGCGGGGGGTCCCAAACGAAGCACAGATACGCAGTATTTT. Its protein is CATSNPSLAGGPKRSTDTQYF. The rearrangement links TRBV15 to TRBJ2-3; TRBD2 agrees at 11 bases. This CDR3 has 21 residues. V gave up 4 bases and J gave up 0 bases; unmatched junction bases: 18. Germline values: CDR1 LNHNV, CDR2 YYDKDF (reference sequence).

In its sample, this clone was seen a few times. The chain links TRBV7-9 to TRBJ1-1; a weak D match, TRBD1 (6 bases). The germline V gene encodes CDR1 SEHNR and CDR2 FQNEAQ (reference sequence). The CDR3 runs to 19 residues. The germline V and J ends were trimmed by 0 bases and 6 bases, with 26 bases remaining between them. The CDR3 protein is CASSLAYGRTELKTSEAFF. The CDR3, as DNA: TGTGCCAGCAGCTTAGCATATGGTCGGACAGAGCTCAAAACTTCTGAAGCTTTCTTT. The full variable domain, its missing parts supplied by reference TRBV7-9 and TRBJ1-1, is DTGVSQNPRHKITKRGQNVTFRCDPISEHNRLYWYRQTLGQGPEFLTYFQNEAQLEKSRLLSDRFSAERPKGSFSTLEIQRTEQGDSAMYLCASSLAYGRTELKTSEAFFGQGTRLTVV.

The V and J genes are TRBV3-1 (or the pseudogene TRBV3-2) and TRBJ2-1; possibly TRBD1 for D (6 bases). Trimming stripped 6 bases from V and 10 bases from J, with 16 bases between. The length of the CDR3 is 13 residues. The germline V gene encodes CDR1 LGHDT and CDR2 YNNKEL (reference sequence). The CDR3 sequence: CASSGQYGTEQFF. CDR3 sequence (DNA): TGTGCCAGCAGTGGACAGTACGGGACGGAGCAGTTCTTC.